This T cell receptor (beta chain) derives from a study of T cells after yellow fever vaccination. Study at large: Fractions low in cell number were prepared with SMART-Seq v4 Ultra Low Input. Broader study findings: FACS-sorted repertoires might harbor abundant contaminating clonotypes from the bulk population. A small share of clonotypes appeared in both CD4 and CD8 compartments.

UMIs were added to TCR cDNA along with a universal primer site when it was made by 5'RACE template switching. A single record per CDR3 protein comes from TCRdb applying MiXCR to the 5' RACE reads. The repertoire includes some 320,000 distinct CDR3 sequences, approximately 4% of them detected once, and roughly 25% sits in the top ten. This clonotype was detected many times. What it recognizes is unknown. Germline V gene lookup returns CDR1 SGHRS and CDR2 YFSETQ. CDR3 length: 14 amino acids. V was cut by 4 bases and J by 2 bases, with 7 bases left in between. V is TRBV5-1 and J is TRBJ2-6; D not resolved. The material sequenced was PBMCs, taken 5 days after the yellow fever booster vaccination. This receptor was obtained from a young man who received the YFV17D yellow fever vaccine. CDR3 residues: CASSLEPGANVLTF. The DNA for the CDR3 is TGCGCCAGCAGCCTCGAACCTGGGGCCAACGTCCTGACTTTC.